This T cell receptor (beta chain) was captured in a study of blood T cells in healthy people across ages. Overall study: About one barcoded beta molecule was captured per two T cells (by template switching).

CDR1 is SGDLS and CDR2 is YYNGEE in the germline V gene. The CDR3 is made up of 15 amino acids. Healthy individuals of Caucasian origin from Russia, aged roughly 6 to 100, served as donors. For the second PCR, which ran for about 7 to 12 cycles, a sample-barcoded 5' primer and a J-beta primer mix were used. TCRdb used MiXCR to reprocess the 5' RACE reads, holding one entry per CDR3 protein. The data contain about 650,000 distinct CDR3 sequences, approximately 30% of them seen just once; the ten biggest clones take up approximately 15%. This sequence was found in a woman at least 80 years old in good health. The genes are TRBV9 and TRBJ2-4; 10 bases agree with TRBD1. The DNA matches TRBJ2-5 better at its end, which makes the J call doubtful. The sample taken for sequencing was blood. CDR3 amino acids: CASSVRDRGIETQYF. The DNA for the CDR3 is TGTGCCAGCAGCGTAAGGGACAGGGGTATAGAGACCCAGTACTTC.